This passage covers 6 T cell receptor beta chains from one sample sequenced in a study of CD8 T cells in ankylosing spondylitis. TCRdb passed the 5' RACE reads through MiXCR, listing each CDR3 protein once. The table includes 200,000 or so distinct CDR3 sequences, 13% detected once. Source material: blood, either unsorted or a sorted T cell fraction (not recorded which). The receptors shown here come from a female donor with ankylosing spondylitis or in good health (not recorded which).

The V and J genes are TRBV7-2 and TRBJ1-5; the D is unclear. There are 15 residues in the CDR3. Trimming removed 3 bases from V and 2 bases from J, with 11 bases in between. Germline V gene data show CDR1 as SGHTA and CDR2 as FQGNSA. CDR3 sequence: CASSFSLRGNQPQHF. CDR3 sequence (DNA): TGTGCCAGCAGCTTTAGTTTACGGGGCAATCAGCCCCAGCATTTT.

This clonotype was detected many times. The V gene is TRBV7-9, the J gene TRBJ2-3, with 10 bases lining up with TRBD1. The CDR3 loop spans 16 amino acids. Germline CDR1 reads SEHNR; CDR2 reads FQNEAQ (reference sequence). The V gene end was trimmed by 1 base and the J gene end by 3 bases; junction bases not matched to a gene: 4. In nucleotides, the CDR3 is TGTGCCAGCAGCTTAGACGGGGACAGGGGAACAGATACGCAGTATTTT. Amino acids: CASSLDGDRGTDTQYF.

The chain is built from TRBV27 and TRBJ2-2; no clear D. Germline values: CDR1 MNHEY, CDR2 SMNVEV (reference sequence). The CDR3 sequence is 14 residues long. Trimming cost V 2 bases and J 1 base, with 5 bases left between them. The CDR3 DNA follows: TGTGCCAGCAGTTTAGGAGTGAACACCGGGGAGCTGTTTTTT. Its protein is CASSLGVNTGELFF.

The chain carries TRBV11-1 and TRBJ1-4; D is possibly TRBD1 (6 bases). V was shortened by 5 bases and J by 5 bases, with 18 bases between the two germline ends. The CDR3 has 16 amino acids. The germline V gene has CDR1 SGHAT and CDR2 FQDESV (reference sequence). The DNA for the CDR3 is TGTGCCAGCAGCCTAGGGTGGGGGCCAGACAATGAAAAACTGTTTTTT. Protein: CASSLGWGPDNEKLFF.

Note on this clonotype: With a much larger clone just one base away, this may be a read error. The rearrangement links TRBV20-1 to TRBJ2-7; 7 bases map to TRBD1. Germline-derived CDR1 and CDR2 are DFQATT and SNEGSKA (reference sequence). There are 15 residues in the CDR3. With V trimmed by 6 bases and J by 7 bases, 18 bases remained unmatched. The DNA of the CDR3 is TGCAGTGCCATAAGATTGAGAGGGGGCTCGTTTGAGCAGTACTTC. Encoded protein: CSAIRLRGGSFEQYF.

This clonotype has ten or more counts. J is TRBJ1-1 and V is TRBV28; D ambiguous. Germline CDR1 MDHEN, CDR2 SYDVKM. Trimming shortened V by 3 bases and J by 1 base, and 9 bases separated the two germline ends. The CDR3 sequence is 14 residues long. The CDR3 region has the DNA TGTGCCAGCAGTTTTGTTTCCCAGAACACTGAAGCTTTCTTT. Its protein is CASSFVSQNTEAFF.